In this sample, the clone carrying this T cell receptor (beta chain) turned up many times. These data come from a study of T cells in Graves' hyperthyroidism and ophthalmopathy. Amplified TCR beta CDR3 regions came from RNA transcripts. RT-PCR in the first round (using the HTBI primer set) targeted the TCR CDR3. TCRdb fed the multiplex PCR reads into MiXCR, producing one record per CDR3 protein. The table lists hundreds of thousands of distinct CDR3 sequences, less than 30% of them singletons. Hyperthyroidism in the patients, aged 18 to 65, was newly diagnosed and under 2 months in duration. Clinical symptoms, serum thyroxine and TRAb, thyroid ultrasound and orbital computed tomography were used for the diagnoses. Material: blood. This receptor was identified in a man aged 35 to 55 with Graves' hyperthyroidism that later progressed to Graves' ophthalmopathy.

The CDR3 spells CASNPRTGGDTEAFF. In DNA, the CDR3 is TGTGCCAGCAATCCCCGGACAGGGGGGGACACTGAAGCTTTCTTT. The V call is TRBV6-5, the J call TRBJ1-1; TRBD1 matches 10 bases. Looked up from germline, CDR1 is MNHEY and CDR2 is SVGAGI. Germline trimming cut 7 bases from V and 3 bases from J; bases unmatched to any gene: 8. The CDR3 is 15 amino acids.